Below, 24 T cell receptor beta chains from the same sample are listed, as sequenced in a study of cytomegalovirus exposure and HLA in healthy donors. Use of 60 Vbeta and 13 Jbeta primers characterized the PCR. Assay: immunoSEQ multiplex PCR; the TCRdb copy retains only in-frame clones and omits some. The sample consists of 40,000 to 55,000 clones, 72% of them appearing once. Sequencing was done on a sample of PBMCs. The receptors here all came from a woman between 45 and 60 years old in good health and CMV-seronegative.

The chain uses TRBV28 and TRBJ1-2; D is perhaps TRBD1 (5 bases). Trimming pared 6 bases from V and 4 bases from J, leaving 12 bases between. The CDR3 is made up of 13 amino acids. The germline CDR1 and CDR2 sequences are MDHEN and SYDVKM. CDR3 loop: CASRSTGIYGYTF. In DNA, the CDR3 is TGTGCCAGCAGATCTACAGGTATCTATGGCTACACCTTC.

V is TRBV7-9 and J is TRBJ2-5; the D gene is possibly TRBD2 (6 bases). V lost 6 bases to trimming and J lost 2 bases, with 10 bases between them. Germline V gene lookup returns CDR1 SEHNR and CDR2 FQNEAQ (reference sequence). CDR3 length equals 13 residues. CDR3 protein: CASRDGGQETQYF. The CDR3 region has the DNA TGTGCCAGCAGGGACGGAGGGCAAGAGACCCAGTACTTC.

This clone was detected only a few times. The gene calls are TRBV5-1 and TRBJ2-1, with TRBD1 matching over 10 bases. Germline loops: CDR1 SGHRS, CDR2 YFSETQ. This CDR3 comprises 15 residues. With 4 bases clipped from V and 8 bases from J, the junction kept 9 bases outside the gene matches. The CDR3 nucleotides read TGCGCCAGCAGCCTGAGACAGGGGGCGACGGATGAGCAGTTCTTC. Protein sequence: CASSLRQGATDEQFF.

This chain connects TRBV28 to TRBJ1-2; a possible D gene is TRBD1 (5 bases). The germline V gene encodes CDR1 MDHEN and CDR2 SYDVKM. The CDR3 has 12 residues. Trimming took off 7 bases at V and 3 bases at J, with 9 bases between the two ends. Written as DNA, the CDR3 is TGTGCCAGCACCCAGGGCGACTATGGCTACACCTTC. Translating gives CASTQGDYGYTF.

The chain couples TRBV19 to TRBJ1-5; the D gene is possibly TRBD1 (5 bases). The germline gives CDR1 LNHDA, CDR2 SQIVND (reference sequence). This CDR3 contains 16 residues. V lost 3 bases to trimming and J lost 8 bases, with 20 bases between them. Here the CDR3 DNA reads TGTGCCAGTAGTATCCTGGCAACGGTGGGGGGAAAGCCCCAGCATTTT. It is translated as CASSILATVGGKPQHF. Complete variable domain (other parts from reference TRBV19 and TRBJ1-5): DGGITQSPKYLFRKEGQNVTLSCEQNLNHDAMYWYRQDPGQGLRLIYYSQIVNDFQKGDIAEGYSVSREKKESFPLTVTSAQKNPTAFYLCASSILATVGGKPQHFGDGTRLSIL.

The CDR3 DNA sequence: TGTGCCAGCAGCATTGGACTAGCGGGTTCGAGCACCGGGGAGCTGTTTTTT. This gives the protein CASSIGLAGSSTGELFF. V gene TRBV11-2 combines with J gene TRBJ2-2, with 11 bases matching TRBD2. Germline V CDR1 and CDR2: SGHAT, FQNNGV. V lost 5 bases to trimming and J lost 4 bases; unmatched junction nucleotides: 9. The CDR3 runs 17 residues.

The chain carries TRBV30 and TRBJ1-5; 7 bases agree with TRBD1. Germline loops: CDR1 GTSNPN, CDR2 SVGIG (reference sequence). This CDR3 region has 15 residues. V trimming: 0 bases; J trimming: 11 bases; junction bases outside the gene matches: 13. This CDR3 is CAWSVWGSQGETQHF. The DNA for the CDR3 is TGTGCCTGGAGTGTATGGGGCAGCCAGGGGGAGACCCAGCATTTT. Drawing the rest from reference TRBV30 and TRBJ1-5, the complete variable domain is SQTIHQWPATLVQPVGSPLSLECTVEGTSNPNLYWYRQAAGRGLQLLFYSVGIGQISSEVPQNLSASRPQDRQFILSSKKLLLSDSGFYLCAWSVWGSQGETQHFGDGTRLSIL.

The CDR3 coding sequence is TGCGCCAGCAGCCCCCCAGGGGCGGTCGCTGAAGCTTTCTTT. The encoded protein is CASSPPGAVAEAFF. V is TRBV5-1 and J is TRBJ1-1; TRBD1 might be the D (6 bases). The CDR3 extends over 14 amino acids. The germline CDR1 and CDR2 sequences are SGHRS and YFSETQ. Trimming took off 4 bases at V and 6 bases at J, with 16 bases between the two ends.

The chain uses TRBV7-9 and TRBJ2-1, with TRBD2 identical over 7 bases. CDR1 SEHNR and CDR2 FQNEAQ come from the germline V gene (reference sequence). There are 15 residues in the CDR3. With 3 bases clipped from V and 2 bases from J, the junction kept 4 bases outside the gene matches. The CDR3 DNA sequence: TGTGCCAGCAGCTTGGGCGGGACTACCTACAATGAGCAGTTCTTC. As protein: CASSLGGTTYNEQFF.

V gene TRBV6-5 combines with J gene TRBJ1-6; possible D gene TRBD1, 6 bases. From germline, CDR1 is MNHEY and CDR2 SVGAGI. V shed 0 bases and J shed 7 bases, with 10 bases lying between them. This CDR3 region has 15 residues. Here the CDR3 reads CASSYSTQGNSPLHF. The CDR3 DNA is TGTGCCAGCAGTTACTCGACGCAGGGGAATTCACCCCTCCACTTT.

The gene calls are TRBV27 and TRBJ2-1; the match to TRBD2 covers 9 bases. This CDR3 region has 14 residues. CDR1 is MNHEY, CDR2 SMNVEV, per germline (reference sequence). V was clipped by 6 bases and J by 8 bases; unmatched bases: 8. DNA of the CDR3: TGTGCCAGCAGCCCAACTAGCGGGCAGGATGAGCAGTTCTTC. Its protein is CASSPTSGQDEQFF.

The CDR3 DNA sequence: TGTGCCTGGAGTGTAGGTGGGGCCGGTGAAAAACTGTTTTTT. Its protein product is CAWSVGGAGEKLFF. The chain carries TRBV30 and TRBJ1-4, with D perhaps matching TRBD1 (5 bases). Trimming shortened V by 0 bases and J by 7 bases, and 12 bases separated the two germline ends. This CDR3 comprises 14 residues. Germline assignment: CDR1 GTSNPN and CDR2 SVGIG (reference sequence).

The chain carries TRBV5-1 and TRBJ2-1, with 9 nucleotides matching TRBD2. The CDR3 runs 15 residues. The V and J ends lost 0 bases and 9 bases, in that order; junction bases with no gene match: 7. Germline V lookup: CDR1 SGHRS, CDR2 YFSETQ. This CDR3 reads CASSLAGTSIGEQFF. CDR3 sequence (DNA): TGCGCCAGCAGCTTGGCCGGGACTAGCATCGGTGAGCAGTTCTTC.

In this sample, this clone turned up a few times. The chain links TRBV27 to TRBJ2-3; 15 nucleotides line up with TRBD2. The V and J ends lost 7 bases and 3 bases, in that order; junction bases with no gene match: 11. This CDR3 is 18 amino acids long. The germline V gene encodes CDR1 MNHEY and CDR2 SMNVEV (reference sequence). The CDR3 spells CASTQPGLAGGSTDTQYF. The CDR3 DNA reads TGTGCCAGCACCCAACCGGGACTAGCGGGAGGTAGTACAGATACGCAGTATTTT.

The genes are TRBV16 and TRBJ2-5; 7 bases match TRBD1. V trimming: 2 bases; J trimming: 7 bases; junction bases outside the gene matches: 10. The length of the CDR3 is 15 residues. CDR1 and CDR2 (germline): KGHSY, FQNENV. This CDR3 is CASSQRGQSIGTQYF. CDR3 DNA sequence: TGTGCCAGCAGCCAAAGGGGGCAGTCAATTGGGACCCAGTACTTC.

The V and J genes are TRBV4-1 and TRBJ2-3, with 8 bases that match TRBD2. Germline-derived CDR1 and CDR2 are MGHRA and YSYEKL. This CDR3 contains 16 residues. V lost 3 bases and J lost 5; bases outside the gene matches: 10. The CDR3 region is CASSHLAGRRGDTQYF. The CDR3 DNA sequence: TGCGCCAGCAGCCACCTAGCGGGTAGGCGTGGAGATACGCAGTATTTT.

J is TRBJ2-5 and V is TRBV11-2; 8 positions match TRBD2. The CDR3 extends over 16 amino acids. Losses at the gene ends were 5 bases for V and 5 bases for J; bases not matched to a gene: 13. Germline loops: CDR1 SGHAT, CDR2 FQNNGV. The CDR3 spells CASSPRGAGGGETQYF. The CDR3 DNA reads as TGTGCCAGCAGCCCAAGAGGGGCGGGAGGTGGGGAGACCCAGTACTTC.

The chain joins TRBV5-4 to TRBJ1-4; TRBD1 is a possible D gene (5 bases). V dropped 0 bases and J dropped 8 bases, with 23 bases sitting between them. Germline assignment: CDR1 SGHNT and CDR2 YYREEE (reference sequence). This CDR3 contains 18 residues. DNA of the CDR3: TGTGCCAGCAGCTTGGCGGGGGGAGGAGCAGGTGGGACGGAAAAACTGTTTTTT. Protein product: CASSLAGGGAGGTEKLFF.

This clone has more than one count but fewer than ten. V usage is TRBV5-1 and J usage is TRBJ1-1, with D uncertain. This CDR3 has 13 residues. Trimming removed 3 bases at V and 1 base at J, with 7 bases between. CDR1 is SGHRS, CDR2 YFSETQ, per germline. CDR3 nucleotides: TGCGCCAGCAGCTCGGACTCGAACACTGAAGCTTTCTTT. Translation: CASSSDSNTEAFF.

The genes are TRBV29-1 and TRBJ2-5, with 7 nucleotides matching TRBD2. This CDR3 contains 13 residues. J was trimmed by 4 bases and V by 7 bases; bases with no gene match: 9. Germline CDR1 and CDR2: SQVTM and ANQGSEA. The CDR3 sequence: CSAGGGKGETQYF. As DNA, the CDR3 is TGCAGCGCCGGGGGAGGGAAGGGAGAGACCCAGTACTTC. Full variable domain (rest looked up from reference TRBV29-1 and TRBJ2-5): SAVISQKPSRDICQRGTSLTIQCQVDSQVTMMFWYRQQPGQSLTLIATANQGSEATYESGFVIDKFPISRPNLTFSTLTVSNMSPEDSSIYLCSAGGGKGETQYFGPGTRLLVL.

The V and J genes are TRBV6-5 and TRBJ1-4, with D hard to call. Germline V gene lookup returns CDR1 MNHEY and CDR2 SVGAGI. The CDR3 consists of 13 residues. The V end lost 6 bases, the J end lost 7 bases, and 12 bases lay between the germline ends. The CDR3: CASRIGRGEKLFF. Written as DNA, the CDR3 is TGTGCCAGCAGAATAGGACGGGGTGAAAAACTGTTTTTT.

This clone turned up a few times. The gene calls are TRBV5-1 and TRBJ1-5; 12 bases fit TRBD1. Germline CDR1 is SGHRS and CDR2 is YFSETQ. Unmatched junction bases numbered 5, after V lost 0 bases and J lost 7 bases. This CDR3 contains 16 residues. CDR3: CASSLDGTGGGQPQHF. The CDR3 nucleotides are TGCGCCAGCAGCTTGGACGGGACAGGGGGCGGACAGCCCCAGCATTTT.

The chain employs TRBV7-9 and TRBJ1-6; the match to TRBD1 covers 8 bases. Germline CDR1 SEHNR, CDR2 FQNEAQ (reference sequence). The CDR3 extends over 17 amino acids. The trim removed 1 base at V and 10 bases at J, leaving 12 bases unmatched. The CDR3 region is CASSLVDSTGEGSPLHF. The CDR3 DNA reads TGTGCCAGCAGCTTAGTGGACTCGACAGGGGAGGGATCACCCCTCCACTTT.

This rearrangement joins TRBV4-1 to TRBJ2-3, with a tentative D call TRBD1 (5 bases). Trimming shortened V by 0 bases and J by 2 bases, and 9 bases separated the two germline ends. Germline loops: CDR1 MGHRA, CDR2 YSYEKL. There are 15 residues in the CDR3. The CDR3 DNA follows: TGCGCCAGCAGCCAAGAGCACAGGAACACAGATACGCAGTATTTT. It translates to CASSQEHRNTDTQYF.